Below are 27 T cell receptor beta chains sequenced from a single sample in a study of CD8 T cells in ankylosing spondylitis (dated by TCRdb to between 2016 and 2019). The library was made by 5' RACE. The sequencing machine was an Illumina HiSeq 2500. The public reads were quality trimmed at Q25 with fastp and then assembled into clones with MiXCR by TCRdb, keeping productive beta chains. Every distinct CDR3 protein forms one entry, paired with its most common genes and DNA. Present in this sample are fewer than 200,000 distinct CDR3 sequences, 15% to 20% of which were seen just once. The top ten clones comprise approximately 7.8% of the sample. Sequencing input: blood, either unsorted or a sorted T cell fraction (not recorded which). Receptors originate from a male donor with ankylosing spondylitis or in good health (not recorded which).

This clonotype has a count of ten or more. The V call is TRBV19, the J call TRBJ2-7, with D uncertain. V was shortened by 5 bases and J by 0 bases, with 8 bases between the two germline ends. The germline CDR1 and CDR2 sequences are LNHDA and SQIVND (reference sequence). CDR3 size: 13 residues. CDR3 residues: CASSLRTSYEQYF. In DNA, the CDR3 is TGTGCCAGTAGTCTCCGTACCTCCTACGAGCAGTACTTC. Drawing the rest from reference TRBV19 and TRBJ2-7, the complete variable domain is DGGITQSPKYLFRKEGQNVTLSCEQNLNHDAMYWYRQDPGQGLRLIYYSQIVNDFQKGDIAEGYSVSREKKESFPLTVTSAQKNPTAFYLCASSLRTSYEQYFGPGTRLTVT.

This clonotype was counted only a few times. The rearrangement joins TRBV5-6 to TRBJ1-2, with a possible D match to TRBD1 (5 bases). The CDR3 totals 16 residues. V was trimmed by 0 bases and J by 7 bases, leaving 19 bases between them. The germline CDR1 and CDR2 sequences are SGHDT and YYEEEE. The DNA of the CDR3 is TGTGCCAGCAGCTTGGCCAGGCACTCAAGGGGACGTGGCTACACCTTC. It specifies CASSLARHSRGRGYTF.

This clonotype was detected ten times or more. V is TRBV6-5 and J is TRBJ1-4; 8 nucleotides match TRBD1. After removal of 10 bases from V and 0 bases from J, the junction contained 7 bases not matched to a gene. There are 15 residues in the CDR3. The germline CDR1 and CDR2 sequences are MNHEY and SVGAGI. Here the CDR3 DNA reads TGTGCCACACGGGACAGGCCTGCAACTAATGAAAAACTGTTTTTT. Amino acid sequence: CATRDRPATNEKLFF.

The rearrangement joins TRBV9 to TRBJ2-1; 9 nucleotides align to TRBD2. Trimming removed 0 bases from V and 6 bases from J; junction bases left unmatched: 10. The CDR3 runs to 17 residues. Germline loops: CDR1 SGDLS, CDR2 YYNGEE. The CDR3 spells CASSVELGLAGINEQFF. CDR3 nucleotides: TGTGCCAGCAGCGTAGAACTAGGCCTAGCGGGGATCAATGAGCAGTTCTTC.

Points on this clonotype: A much larger clone lies a single base off, so this may be a read error. The genes are TRBV7-8 and TRBJ2-7; 7 nucleotides align to TRBD1. In germline, CDR1 is SGHVS, CDR2 FQNEAQ. This CDR3 region has 17 residues. With V trimmed by 7 bases and J by 4 bases, 19 bases remained unmatched. As DNA, the CDR3 is TGTGCCAGCAACCTTGCCCTACCGGGACAGAGCCCATACGAGCAGTACTTC. Its protein is CASNLALPGQSPYEQYF. Complete variable domain (other parts from reference TRBV7-8 and TRBJ2-7): GAGVSQSPRYKVAKRGQDVALRCDPISGHVSLFWYQQALGQGPEFLTYFQNEAQLDKSGLPSDRFFAERPEGSVSTLKIQRTQQEDSAVYLCASNLALPGQSPYEQYFGPGTRLTVT.

This clonotype appeared many times. The chain joins TRBV5-1 to TRBJ1-5, with D tentatively TRBD1 (5 bases). This CDR3 has 14 residues. V shed 0 bases and J shed 4 bases, with 8 bases lying between them. Germline loops: CDR1 SGHRS, CDR2 YFSETQ. CDR3 amino acids: CASSLGGANQPQHF. DNA of the CDR3: TGCGCCAGCAGCTTGGGAGGGGCGAATCAGCCCCAGCATTTT.

This clonotype was seen ten or more times. The chain couples TRBV5-1 to TRBJ1-2; 9 positions agree with TRBD1. V was pared by 2 bases and J by 3 bases, with 11 bases of the junction left unmatched. CDR1 is SGHRS, CDR2 YFSETQ, per germline. The CDR3 is 17 amino acids. The CDR3 spells CASSLWGQGNVDYGYTF. The CDR3 coding sequence is TGCGCCAGCAGCTTATGGGGACAGGGAAACGTTGACTATGGCTACACCTTC.

This clonotype was detected many times. The V call is TRBV12-3 or TRBV12-4, the J call TRBJ2-1, with 7 bases that match TRBD2. CDR3 length: 14 amino acids. Trimming at V came to 2 bases and at J to 6 bases, leaving 4 bases not matched to a gene. CDR3 sequence reads: CASSLIAGVNEQFF. CDR3 nucleotides: TGTGCCAGCAGTTTAATCGCGGGAGTCAATGAGCAGTTCTTC.

The table lists this clonotype with many counts. The chain has TRBV7-2 and TRBJ2-1; 12 bases line up with TRBD2. The CDR3 consists of 19 residues. V lost 0 bases and J lost 7; bases outside the gene matches: 13. Germline CDR1 and CDR2: SGHTA and FQGNSA. CDR3 coding DNA: TGTGCCAGCAGCTTAGCGGGCGGGGCTAGCGGGAGGGCTACGAATGAGCAGTTCTTC. It translates to CASSLAGGASGRATNEQFF.

In its sample, this clonotype was seen many times. This chain uses TRBV5-1 with TRBJ2-2, with D tentatively TRBD2 (6 bases). The CDR3 runs 15 residues. Germline V gene data show CDR1 as SGHRS and CDR2 as YFSETQ. Deletions cut 4 bases from V and 5 bases from J, with 15 bases between. Written as DNA, the CDR3 is TGCGCCAGCAGCGCTTCTAGCGATTTAACCGGGGAGCTGTTTTTT. As protein: CASSASSDLTGELFF.

The sample holds many counts of this clonotype. The rearrangement joins TRBV3-1 to TRBJ2-1; D unresolved. Between the trimmed V and J ends, which lost 1 base and 6 bases, there was a span of 7 bases. Germline V CDR1 and CDR2: LGHDT, YNNKEL (reference sequence). The CDR3 runs 13 residues. CDR3 coding DNA: TGTGCCAGCAGCCAAGTCAGACCCAATGAGCAGTTCTTC. Protein sequence: CASSQVRPNEQFF.

This clonotype turned up a few times. The chain carries TRBV11-2 and TRBJ2-1, with D maybe TRBD2 (5 bases). V lost 0 bases and J lost 7, with 13 bases in between. CDR1 and CDR2 from the germline V gene are SGHAT and FQNNGV. The CDR3 totals 15 residues. The CDR3 DNA reads TGTGCCAGCAGCTTAGAAGGTCTAGGAGGAAATGAGCAGTTCTTC. Protein sequence: CASSLEGLGGNEQFF.

The table lists this clonotype with many counts. V gene TRBV3-1 combines with J gene TRBJ1-2, with D tentatively TRBD1 (6 bases). The CDR3 sequence is 14 residues long. Trimming stripped 1 base from V and 2 bases from J, with 8 bases between. Germline V lookup: CDR1 LGHDT, CDR2 YNNKEL (reference sequence). Written as DNA, the CDR3 is TGTGCCAGCAGCCAAGCCGGGGGCAACTATGGCTACACCTTC. Translation gives CASSQAGGNYGYTF.

The V and J genes are TRBV5-1 and TRBJ1-1; D might be TRBD1 (6 bases). CDR1 and CDR2 from the germline V gene are SGHRS and YFSETQ. V lost 0 bases and J lost 9, with 12 bases in between. The CDR3 runs 13 residues. The CDR3 DNA reads as TGCGCCAGCAGCTTGGGGGGGCAGCCTCAAGCTTTCTTT. Protein sequence: CASSLGGQPQAFF.

This clonotype showed up just a few times. The V gene is TRBV29-1, the J gene TRBJ1-3; D is perhaps TRBD1 (5 bases). V was trimmed by 4 bases and J by 8 bases, leaving 12 bases between them. The germline gives CDR1 SQVTM, CDR2 ANQGSEA. The CDR3 has 12 amino acids. CDR3 in DNA: TGCAGCGTTGCCAGGGATGTAGACACCATATATTTT. This sequence encodes CSVARDVDTIYF.

This chain joins TRBV6-5 and TRBJ2-3; 7 bases agree with TRBD2. The CDR3 contains 15 residues. V lost 6 bases, J lost 0 bases, and 6 bases stayed unmatched. From germline, CDR1 is MNHEY and CDR2 SVGAGI. CDR3 nucleotide sequence: TGTGCCAGCAGGCTACTAGCGCCTAGCACAGATACGCAGTATTTT. Amino acid sequence: CASRLLAPSTDTQYF.

This clonotype occurred once. Sequence at one end of the junction differs from germline and may be a read error. The CDR3 nucleotides read TGTGCCACTAGCGGGAGGGACACAGCTACGCAGTATTTT. The encoded protein is CATSGRDTATQYF. This chain joins TRBV10-3 and TRBJ2-3; 12 positions agree with TRBD2. Germline V gives CDR1 ENHRY, CDR2 SYGVKD. The CDR3 covers 13 residues.

Ten or more counts support this clonotype. Mismatch with germline at one junction end may stem from a read error. This rearrangement joins TRBV5-1 to TRBJ2-7; tentatively, D is TRBD1 (6 bases). The CDR3 covers 12 residues. Per the germline V gene, CDR1 is SGHRS and CDR2 is YFSETQ. Written as DNA, the CDR3 is TGTGCCAGCAGTTTGACAGGCTACGAGCAGTACTTC. The encoded protein is CASSLTGYEQYF.

Comments on this clonotype: Since a much larger clone is just one base distant, this may be a read error. The chain recombines TRBV10-3 with TRBJ2-5, with D uncertain. The CDR3 covers 11 residues. CDR1 and CDR2 from the germline V gene are ENHRY and SYGVKD. The CDR3, as DNA: TGTACCATCAGTGAGTCGCAGACCCAGTACTTC. Its translation is CTISESQTQYF.

This clonotype appeared many times. The chain has TRBV5-1 and TRBJ2-3, with D perhaps TRBD1 or TRBD2 (5 bases each). The germline V and J ends were trimmed by 0 bases and 0 bases, with 14 bases remaining between them. CDR1 and CDR2 from the germline V gene are SGHRS and YFSETQ. CDR3 length: 17 amino acids. The CDR3 reads CASSLVVTGTSTDTQYF. Written as DNA, the CDR3 is TGCGCCAGCAGCTTGGTGGTTACGGGGACCAGCACAGATACGCAGTATTTT.

This chain uses TRBV5-4 with TRBJ2-1; D call uncertain. CDR1 SGHNT and CDR2 YYREEE come from the germline V gene (reference sequence). The CDR3 has 12 residues. Trimming removed 4 bases at V and 5 bases at J, with 7 bases between. CDR3: CASSGQHNEQFF. The CDR3 nucleotides read TGTGCCAGCAGCGGGCAGCACAATGAGCAGTTCTTC.

This clonotype occurred many times. The rearrangement uses TRBV7-2 and TRBJ2-3; D is possibly TRBD1 (5 bases). The CDR3 covers 13 residues. From germline, CDR1 is SGHTA and CDR2 FQGNSA. Deletions cut 3 bases from V and 6 bases from J, with 10 bases between. CDR3: CASSFVRADTQYF. The DNA of the CDR3 is TGTGCCAGCAGCTTTGTCAGGGCGGATACGCAGTATTTT.

This clonotype showed up many times. J is TRBJ2-1 and V is TRBV3-1, with 11 bases fitting TRBD2. Germline loops: CDR1 LGHDT, CDR2 YNNKEL (reference sequence). The trim removed 3 bases at V and 8 bases at J, leaving 9 bases unmatched. CDR3 size: 16 residues. The CDR3 reads CASSHSLAGDFYEQFF. CDR3 nucleotide sequence: TGTGCCAGCAGCCACTCACTAGCGGGAGATTTCTATGAGCAGTTCTTC.

This chain links TRBV28 with TRBJ2-7; 12 bases align to TRBD2. V lost 6 bases and J lost 3; bases outside the gene matches: 9. The CDR3 consists of 16 residues. In germline, CDR1 is MDHEN, CDR2 SYDVKM. CDR3 protein: CASSQLAGGPIYEQYF. Here the CDR3 DNA reads TGTGCCAGCAGCCAGCTAGCGGGAGGGCCTATCTACGAGCAGTACTTC.

This clonotype was seen a handful of times. The V call is TRBV28, the J call TRBJ2-7, with D perhaps TRBD2 (6 bases). The V gene lost 6 bases and the J gene lost 2 bases, with 17 bases spanning the gap. The CDR3 extends over 15 amino acids. Germline V gene data show CDR1 as MDHEN and CDR2 as SYDVKM. CDR3: CASSPAGTGTYEQYF. In DNA, the CDR3 is TGTGCCAGCAGCCCGGCCGGGACTGGGACCTACGAGCAGTACTTC.

The rearrangement uses TRBV6-5 and TRBJ2-1; 7 bases line up with TRBD2. This CDR3 has 14 amino acids. V lost 5 bases to trimming and J lost 1 base; unmatched junction nucleotides: 2. Looked up from germline, CDR1 is MNHEY and CDR2 is SVGAGI. The CDR3 region has the DNA TGTGCCAGCAGTCGGCGGGAGTCCTACAATGAGCAGTTCTTC. Protein: CASSRRESYNEQFF.

This clonotype was counted at least ten times. This chain links TRBV29-1 with TRBJ2-7; D not certain. In germline, CDR1 is SQVTM, CDR2 ANQGSEA. There are 13 residues in the CDR3. V was trimmed by 4 bases and J by 2 bases, leaving 12 bases between them. The CDR3 sequence: CSVVYLGAYEQYF. As DNA, the CDR3 is TGCAGCGTTGTCTACCTGGGCGCCTACGAGCAGTACTTC.